This T cell receptor beta chain was identified during a study of blood T cell repertoires in COVID-19. The ends lost 3 bases at V and 0 bases at J; junction bases unmatched: 3. Germline lookup yields CDR1 LGHDT and CDR2 YNNKEL (reference sequence). The CDR3 runs 17 residues. Authors' processing steps: Amplification with reference gene primers provided the estimates of nucleated cell counts. Method: immunoSEQ multiplex PCR; TCRdb's copy keeps in-frame clones and lacks some. V and J calls and clone size come straight from that table; D and trimming were deduced from the DNA. Found here are 300,000 to 400,000 clones, 70% to 90% of them singletons; the top ten hold 1.5% to 2%.

The chain joins TRBV3-1 (or the pseudogene TRBV3-2) to TRBJ2-7, with 15 positions matching TRBD2. Sequencing was carried out using peripheral blood. This receptor was taken from a woman aged 25 to 39 with COVID-19, enrolled during active disease. CDR3 sequence reads: CASSHGTSGGSSYEQYF. CDR3 nucleotide sequence: TGTGCCAGCAGCCACGGGACTAGCGGGGGGAGCTCCTACGAGCAGTACTTC.